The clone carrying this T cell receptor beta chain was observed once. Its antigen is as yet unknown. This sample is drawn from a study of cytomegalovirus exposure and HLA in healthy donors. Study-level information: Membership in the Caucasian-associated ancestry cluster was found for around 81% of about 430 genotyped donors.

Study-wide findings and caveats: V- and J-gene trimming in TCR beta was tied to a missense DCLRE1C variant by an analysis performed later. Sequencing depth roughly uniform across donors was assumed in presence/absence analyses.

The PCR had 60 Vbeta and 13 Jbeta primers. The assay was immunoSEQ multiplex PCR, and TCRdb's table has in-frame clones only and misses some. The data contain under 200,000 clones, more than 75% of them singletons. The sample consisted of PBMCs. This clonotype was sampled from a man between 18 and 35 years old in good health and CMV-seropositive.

The CDR3 here is CASSQIQTVPNEQYF. The CDR3 region has the DNA TGCGCCAGCAGCCAAATACAGACAGTCCCCAACGAGCAGTACTTC. The gene calls are TRBV4-1 and TRBJ2-7; TRBD1 might be the D (5 bases). The CDR3 has 15 residues. Looked up from germline, CDR1 is MGHRA and CDR2 is YSYEKL. V was pared by 2 bases and J by 5 bases, with 16 bases between.